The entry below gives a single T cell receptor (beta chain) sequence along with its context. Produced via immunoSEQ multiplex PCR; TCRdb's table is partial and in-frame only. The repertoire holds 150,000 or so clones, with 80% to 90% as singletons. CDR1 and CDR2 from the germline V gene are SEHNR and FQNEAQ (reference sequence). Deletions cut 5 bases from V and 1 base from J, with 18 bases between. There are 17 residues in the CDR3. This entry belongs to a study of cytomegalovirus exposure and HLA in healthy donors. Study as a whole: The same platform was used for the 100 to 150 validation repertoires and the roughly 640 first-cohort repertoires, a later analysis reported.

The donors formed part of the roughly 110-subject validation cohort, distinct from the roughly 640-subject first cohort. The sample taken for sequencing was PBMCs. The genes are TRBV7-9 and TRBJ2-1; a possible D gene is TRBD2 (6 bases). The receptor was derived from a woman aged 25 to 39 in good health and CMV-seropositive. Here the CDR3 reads CASSPRAGINSYNEQFF. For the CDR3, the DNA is TGTGCCAGCAGCCCACGGGCGGGGATAAATTCCTACAATGAGCAGTTCTTC.